The 19 T cell receptor beta chains listed next were all sequenced from one sample in a study of STAT3 mutations in large granular lymphocyte leukemia. Study results and limitations: Every T-cell large granular lymphocyte leukemia patient had at least one immunodominant TCR beta clonotype.

Which antigens these TCRs recognize remains unknown. Sequencing was performed with immunoSEQ multiplex PCR; in TCRdb, only in-frame clones are kept and a portion is missing. The sample has some 13,000 clones; 88% are singletons. Sequencing was carried out using PBMCs. Every receptor here comes from a human donor with T large granular lymphocyte leukemia. Some clones in this sample may be carry-over from other donors' samples.

This chain joins TRBV5-1 and TRBJ2-7; weak D call: TRBD2 (6 bases). V dropped 3 bases and J dropped 0 bases, with 16 bases sitting between them. Germline CDR1 and CDR2: SGHRS and YFSETQ. The CDR3 extends over 16 amino acids. CDR3 in amino acids: CASSSGLLGGSYEQYV. DNA of the CDR3: TGCGCCAGCAGCTCGGGCCTCCTCGGGGGCTCCTACGAGCAGTACGTC.

The rearrangement joins TRBV6-1 to TRBJ1-5; no firm D call. Germline V lookup: CDR1 MNHNS, CDR2 SASEGT. The V end was cut by 1 base, the J end by 7 bases, with 11 bases between. The CDR3 loop spans 14 amino acids. CDR3 coding DNA: TGTGCCAGCAGTGAAGGTAACTATGGGCAGCCCCAGCATTTT. Translation gives CASSEGNYGQPQHF.

The chain combines TRBV28 with TRBJ2-4; D unresolved. Trimming shortened V by 5 bases and J by 0 bases, and 17 bases separated the two germline ends. This CDR3 comprises 17 residues. CDR1 MDHEN and CDR2 SYDVKM come from the germline V gene. CDR3 sequence reads: CASSQRAPLTAKNIQYF. CDR3 nucleotide sequence: TGTGCCAGCAGTCAAAGGGCCCCGCTCACAGCCAAAAACATTCAGTACTTC. Full variable domain (missing parts from reference TRBV28 and TRBJ2-4): DVKVTQSSRYLVKRTGEKVFLECVQDMDHENMFWYRQDPGLGLRLIYFSYDVKMKEKGDIPEGYSVSREKKERFSLILESASTNQTSMYLCASSQRAPLTAKNIQYFGAGTRLSVL.

This sequence joins TRBV9 and TRBJ2-5; 8 nucleotides line up with TRBD2. Germline-derived CDR1 and CDR2 are SGDLS and YYNGEE. The CDR3 is made up of 15 amino acids. The ends lost 4 bases at V and 1 base at J; junction bases unmatched: 6. CDR3 amino acids: CASSPYGRAQETQYF. The CDR3 nucleotides are TGTGCCAGCAGCCCGTACGGGAGGGCCCAAGAGACCCAGTACTTC.

Regarding this clone: One junction end disagrees with the germline gene, perhaps due to a read error. This sequence joins TRBV27 and TRBJ2-2; 8 positions agree with TRBD1. The CDR3 contains 17 residues. Germline lookup yields CDR1 MNHEY and CDR2 SMNVEV (reference sequence). This chain's CDR3 is CASSLSLGTGATGELFF. CDR3 nucleotides: TGTGCCAGCAGTCTATCCCTAGGGACAGGAGCCACCGGGGAGCTGTTTTTT.

The chain recombines TRBV14 with TRBJ2-7; tentative D call: TRBD1 (6 bases). Trimming cost V 1 base and J 6 bases, with 13 bases left between them. This CDR3 is 14 amino acids long. Per germline, CDR1 SGHDN and CDR2 FVKESK. Written as DNA, the CDR3 is TGTGCCAGCAGCCAAGGGGGGCCGGGTCCCGAGCAGTACTTC. It yields the protein CASSQGGPGPEQYF.

This chain uses TRBV27 with TRBJ1-1; no reliable D call. The CDR3 contains 14 residues. Between the trimmed V and J ends, which lost 0 bases and 2 bases, there was a span of 7 bases. Per germline, CDR1 MNHEY and CDR2 SMNVEV (reference sequence). The CDR3 sequence: CASSLSRANTEAFF. CDR3 DNA sequence: TGTGCCAGCAGTTTATCGCGGGCCAACACTGAAGCTTTCTTT.

The chain links TRBV11-2 to TRBJ2-6; D is unresolved. Trimming removed 5 bases from V and 0 bases from J, with 8 bases in between. CDR3 size: 15 residues. Germline V gene data show CDR1 as SGHAT and CDR2 as FQNNGV. The CDR3 spells CASSATLSGANVLTF. The CDR3, as DNA: TGTGCCAGCAGCGCAACCCTCTCTGGGGCCAACGTCCTGACTTTC.

This clone was found once. This rearrangement joins TRBV11-2 to TRBJ1-1; the D gene is possibly TRBD1 (5 bases). The V gene lost 5 bases and the J gene lost 3 bases, with 13 bases spanning the gap. The germline V gene encodes CDR1 SGHAT and CDR2 FQNNGV. The CDR3 has 14 amino acids. The CDR3 DNA sequence: TGTGCCAGCAGCCCCGGGACGATAGACACTGAAGCTTTCTTT. Translation: CASSPGTIDTEAFF.

This clone appeared once. The rearrangement uses TRBV5-6 and TRBJ2-2; 8 positions match TRBD1. This CDR3 contains 16 residues. The trim removed 0 bases at V and 4 bases at J, leaving 5 bases unmatched. Germline V CDR1 and CDR2: SGHDT, YYEEEE. The CDR3 region is CASSLVGQGGTGELFF. DNA of the CDR3: TGTGCCAGCAGCTTGGTAGGACAGGGTGGCACCGGGGAGCTGTTTTTT.

This clone was detected only a few times. V gene TRBV30 combines with J gene TRBJ1-1; D is ambiguous. The CDR3 contains 11 residues. Trimming stripped 7 bases from V and 1 base from J, with 7 bases between. The V gene's germline CDR1 is GTSNPN and CDR2 SVGIG (reference sequence). This CDR3 reads CAYERNTEAFF. The CDR3 coding sequence is TGTGCCTATGAAAGGAACACTGAAGCTTTCTTT.

This clone came up a few times. This chain uses TRBV6-4 with TRBJ1-6; D not resolved. The ends were cut back, 3 bases at V and 9 bases at J, with 9 bases in the middle. This CDR3 region has 13 residues. In germline, CDR1 is MRHNA, CDR2 SNTAGT. The CDR3 loop is CASSEDRGSPLHF. The DNA for the CDR3 is TGTGCCAGCAGTGAGGACCGCGGTTCACCCCTCCACTTT.

The rearrangement uses TRBV9 and TRBJ2-1, with 11 bases matching TRBD2. Germline V CDR1 and CDR2: SGDLS, YYNGEE. The V segment lost 3 bases and the J segment 6 bases; nucleotides outside the gene matches: 5. The CDR3 totals 15 residues. CDR3 coding DNA: TGTGCCAGCAGCGGCGGACTAGCGGGTTTCAATGAGCAGTTCTTC. Its translation: CASSGGLAGFNEQFF. Looking up the rest from reference TRBV9 and TRBJ2-1 gives the full variable domain: DSGVTQTPKHLITATGQRVTLRCSPRSGDLSVYWYQQSLDQGLQFLIQYYNGEERAKGNILERFSAQQFPDLHSELNLSSLELGDSALYFCASSGGLAGFNEQFFGPGTRLTVL.

The genes are TRBV19 and TRBJ2-7, with D maybe TRBD2 (5 bases). Germline CDR1 reads LNHDA; CDR2 reads SQIVND (reference sequence). The CDR3 has 16 amino acids. V lost 3 bases, J lost 3 bases, and 18 bases lay in between. This chain's CDR3 is CASSIYKRARHYEQYV. The CDR3 nucleotides are TGTGCCAGTAGTATCTACAAGAGGGCCCGCCACTACGAGCAGTACGTC.

This clone has just one count. This chain joins TRBV19 and TRBJ1-4; 9 positions match TRBD1. This CDR3 is 16 amino acids long. Germline values: CDR1 LNHDA, CDR2 SQIVND (reference sequence). The V segment lost 3 bases and the J segment 5 bases; nucleotides outside the gene matches: 7. CDR3 bases: TGTGCCAGTAGTATCGGGACAGGACAGGGGAATGAAAAACTGTTTTTT. It translates to CASSIGTGQGNEKLFF.

The chain has TRBV25-1 and TRBJ2-2; no definite D call. This CDR3 comprises 16 residues. Germline V gives CDR1 MGHDK, CDR2 SYGVNS. Trimming stripped 0 bases from V and 5 bases from J, with 13 bases between. The CDR3 region is CASSEYDLGWTGELFF. For the CDR3, the DNA is TGTGCCAGCAGTGAATACGACCTAGGATGGACCGGGGAGCTGTTTTTT.

J is TRBJ2-2 and V is TRBV27; D possibly corresponds to TRBD1 (6 bases). Germline V gene sequence: CDR1 MNHEY, CDR2 SMNVEV (reference sequence). This CDR3 spans 14 amino acids. The V and J ends lost 3 bases and 4 bases respectively, with 9 bases between them. The CDR3 spells CASSFRGGTGELFF. In nucleotides, the CDR3 is TGTGCCAGCAGTTTCAGGGGCGGCACCGGGGAGCTGTTTTTT.

This sequence joins TRBV5-1 and TRBJ2-2; D is ambiguous. The CDR3 loop spans 16 amino acids. Germline CDR1 and CDR2: SGHRS and YFSETQ. The V end was cut by 2 bases, the J end by 0 bases, with 11 bases between. The CDR3 coding sequence is TGCGCCAGCAGCTTCGGTCTACAGACGAACACCGGGGAGCTGTTTTTT. This encodes CASSFGLQTNTGELFF.

The chain joins TRBV11-2 to TRBJ1-1; D is perhaps TRBD1 (5 bases). Germline CDR1 SGHAT, CDR2 FQNNGV. The CDR3 runs 12 residues. V lost 5 bases, J lost 8 bases, and 12 bases lay in between. CDR3 sequence reads: CASSRPAGEAFF. As DNA, the CDR3 is TGTGCCAGCAGCCGACCGGCAGGGGAAGCTTTCTTT.